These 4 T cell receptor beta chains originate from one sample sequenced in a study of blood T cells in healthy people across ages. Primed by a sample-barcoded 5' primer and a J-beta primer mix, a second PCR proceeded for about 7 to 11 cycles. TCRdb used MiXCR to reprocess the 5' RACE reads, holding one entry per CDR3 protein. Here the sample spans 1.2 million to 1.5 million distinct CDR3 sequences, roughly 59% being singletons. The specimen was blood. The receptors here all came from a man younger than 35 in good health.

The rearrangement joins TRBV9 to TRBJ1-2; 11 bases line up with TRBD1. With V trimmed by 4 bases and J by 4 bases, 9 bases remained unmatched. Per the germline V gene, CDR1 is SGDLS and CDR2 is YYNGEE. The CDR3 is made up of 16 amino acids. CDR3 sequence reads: CASSPGTGGTGYGYTF. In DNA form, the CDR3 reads TGTGCCAGCAGCCCCGGGACAGGGGGTACGGGCTATGGCTACACCTTC.

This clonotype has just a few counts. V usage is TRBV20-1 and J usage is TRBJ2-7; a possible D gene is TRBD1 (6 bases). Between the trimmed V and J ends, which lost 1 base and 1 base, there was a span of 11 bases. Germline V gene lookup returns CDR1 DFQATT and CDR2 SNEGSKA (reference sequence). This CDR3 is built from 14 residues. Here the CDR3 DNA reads TGCAGTGCTAGAGGTTACAGGGAGTCCTACGAGCAGTACTTC. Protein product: CSARGYRESYEQYF.

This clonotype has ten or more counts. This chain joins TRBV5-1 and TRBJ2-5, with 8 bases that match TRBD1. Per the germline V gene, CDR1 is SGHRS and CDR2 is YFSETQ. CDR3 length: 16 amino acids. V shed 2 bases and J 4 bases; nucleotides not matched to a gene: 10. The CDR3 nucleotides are TGCGCCAGCAGCTTCCTACCCGGACAGGGAGTAGAGACCCAGTACTTC. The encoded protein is CASSFLPGQGVETQYF.

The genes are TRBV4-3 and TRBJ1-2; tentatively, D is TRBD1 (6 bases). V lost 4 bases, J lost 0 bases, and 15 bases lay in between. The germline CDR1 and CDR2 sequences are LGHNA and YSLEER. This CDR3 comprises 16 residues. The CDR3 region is CASSRKWGQSNYGYTF. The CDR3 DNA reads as TGCGCCAGCAGCCGCAAGTGGGGGCAATCTAACTATGGCTACACCTTC.